This TCR beta chain was sequenced in a study of beta chain features in type 1 diabetes. Overall study context: Examined across all samples were around 110 million sorted cells.

The CDR3 totals 13 residues. Trimming shortened V by 1 base and J by 4 bases, and 7 bases separated the two germline ends. From germline, CDR1 is MDHEN and CDR2 SYDVKM. As regards this clone: What it binds is not known.

Reverse transcribing all isolated RNA meant expressed TCRB transcripts were sequenced. The method was immunoSEQ multiplex PCR; TCRdb's version includes in-frame clones alone and lacks a portion of them. This sample carries around 56,000 clones, around 50% of them seen once, and the ten largest clones take 2.6%. General observations from the study: Within each of all four CD4+ subsets, Type 1 diabetes patients had TCRB CDR3s that were moderately but significantly shorter. For patients, the naive, central memory and Treg TCRB repertoires appeared more alike than for healthy donors.

There was one heparinised blood draw per donor, averaging about 116 mL. The rearrangement links TRBV28 to TRBJ1-2, with a tentative D call TRBD1 (5 bases). The sample comprised Tregs from blood. The sequence came from a woman in her forties with type 1 diabetes. The CDR3 is CASSLFQGYGYTF. The CDR3 DNA is TGTGCCAGCAGTTTATTTCAGGGCTATGGCTACACCTTC.